Listed below are T cell receptor beta chains from one sample, sequenced in a study of T cells after posttransplantation cyclophosphamide. This table comes from immunoSEQ multiplex PCR, and its TCRdb copy is limited to in-frame clones, with some not included. The top ten hold 0.27% of the sample, which has around 9,000 clones, nearly 99% seen once. What was sequenced was naive CD8+ T cells sorted from PBMCs. Receptors were obtained from a man aged 50 to 59 in good health, CMV-negative, and a related stem cell transplant donor. The CDR3 runs from the conserved cysteine through the conserved F or W.

TRBV7-9 CASSLRLDEQYF
TRBV7-3 CASSLVGQGTDTQYF
TRBV5-1 CASKWTSGRYNEQFF
TRBV27 CASSPQGASYGYTF
TRBV19 CASSPGPLAYEQYF
TRBV10-3 CATKRPSYNEQFF
TRBV6-8 CASSYRGVGRVTQYF
TRBV7-6 CASSLEGQGNLINTGELFF
TRBV30 CAWSDPPTGGPLYEQYF
TRBV21-1 CASSKKKGTEGLNQPQHF
TRBV4-3 CASSPGGALNTEAFF
TRBV4-3 CASSPVRGGTQSSTDTQYF
TRBV19 CASSMGYLTDTQYF
TRBV29-1 CSVDRDDSYNEQFF
TRBV18 CASSPPRGSYEQYF
TRBV6-5 CASSYGQGLQPQHF
TRBV7-9 CASSDGLFYEQYF
TRBV7-9 CASSLVRTGASYEQYF
TRBV7-6 CASSFRDRIHGELFF
TRBV13 CASSPRTSGRHEQYF
TRBV19 CASRPGQGLYEQYF
TRBV25-1 CASRLGQEAFF
TRBV7-9 CASSLSSYEQYF
TRBV6-6 CASSLTGQGPYNEQFF
TRBV7-9 CASSPRRGSLPEAFF
TRBV23-1 CASSQSGSDTGELFF
TRBV11-2 CASSFDRGSGNTIYF
TRBV11-2 CASSLVRGRETQYF
TRBV11-2 CASSLDSPGYSTNTEAFF
TRBV10-2 CASRPGNTEAFF
TRBV19 CASSYGLGGWSEQFF
TRBV19 CASSSGGGTEAFF
TRBV9 CASSSGTLLNSPLHF
TRBV14 CASSHDRDGYTF
TRBV9 CASSVVGQAGRYNEQFF
TRBV25-1 CANQGSSYEQYF
TRBV7-8 CASSLGLAGDTGELFF
TRBV18 CASSPQLAGGDNEQFF
TRBV2 CASSGGQGGSPLHF
TRBV6-4 CASSPGGVEQYF
TRBV7-9 CASSFPETQYF
TRBV9 CASSLREDEQFF
TRBV7-9 CASSSSGTAYYEQYF
TRBV7-9 CASSPGTGGRSGNTIYF
TRBV19 CASSPLPPHTPYEQYF